This T cell receptor beta chain was identified in a study of tumor and adjacent non-tumor tissue in lung cancer. This clonotype was seen a few times. Germline CDR1 is SGHAT and CDR2 is FQNNGV. This CDR3 region has 15 residues. Trimming shortened V by 3 bases and J by 9 bases, and 18 bases separated the two germline ends. No cell sorting was done before RNA was extracted from the tissue. Distant lung tissue was collected more than 3 cm away from the tumor edge. TCRbeta libraries were built with three rounds of nested PCR, modified from ARM-PCR. In TCRdb, the multiplex PCR reads were re-called with MiXCR into one record per CDR3 protein. This table holds some 73,000 distinct CDR3 sequences, roughly 80% found once.

J is TRBJ2-1 and V is TRBV11-2; D might be TRBD1 (5 bases). Source material: distant non-tumor lung tissue. The TCR was taken from a man in his fifties or sixties with non-small cell lung cancer. The CDR3 reads CASSFRAGLVVEQFF. In DNA, the CDR3 is TGTGCCAGCAGCTTTCGAGCAGGGTTGGTAGTTGAGCAGTTCTTC.